This T cell receptor beta chain was identified in a study of somatic mutations in cytotoxic T cells in rheumatoid arthritis. Study-level information: The researchers flow-sorted some T-cell populations stained with V beta antibodies and got nearly 100% purity, and these included V beta1+ cells sequenced for TCRB.

Trimming removed 6 bases at V and 5 bases at J, with 10 bases between. CDR1 is SNHLY, CDR2 FYNNEI, per germline. The CDR3 consists of 12 residues. Repertoires were generated with immunoSEQ multiplex PCR, while TCRdb's copy carries only in-frame clones and drops some. Among about 4,200 clones, 72% were seen once, and the ten largest hold more than 30%. This clone occurred a few times. Its antigen is unknown. General study points: For about an eighth of the 65 patients, a single CD8+ clone accounted for more than 20% of CD8+ cells. Patients with rheumatoid arthritis showed a slight underrepresentation of TRBV07, a finding that was never subjected to any adjustment for multiple comparisons. Rising age went with increasing CD8+ clonality in rheumatoid arthritis patients; healthy controls showed no such increase.

The receptor comes from an adult with rheumatoid arthritis. This chain uses TRBV2 with TRBJ1-1, with D possibly TRBD1 on 6 matching bases. The specimen was CD8+ T cells sorted from blood. CDR3 sequence (DNA): TGTGCCAGCAGCCCCAGGGGTACTGAAGCTTTCTTT. Amino acids: CASSPRGTEAFF.